The 15 T cell receptor beta chains below all came from one sample that was sequenced in a study of Graves' ophthalmopathy and Graves' hyperthyroidism. RNA transcripts provided the template for amplifying TCR beta CDR3 regions. First-round RT-PCR employed HTBI primers, with a second-round multiplex PCR after it. TCRdb re-derived calls from the multiplex PCR reads in MiXCR, one entry per CDR3 protein. The top ten hold 3.5% to 4.5% of the sample, which has 560,000 or so distinct CDR3 sequences, roughly 40% seen once. Sequenced material: peripheral blood or thyroid tissue (not recorded which). Receptors originate from an adult man with Graves' hyperthyroidism.

This clonotype was seen many times. The CDR3 loop reads CASSRTGAVQETQYF. CDR3 DNA sequence: TGTGCCAGCAGTCGGACAGGGGCCGTACAAGAGACCCAGTACTTC. The chain recombines TRBV2 with TRBJ2-5; 9 positions agree with TRBD1. This CDR3 contains 15 residues. V trimming: 5 bases; J trimming: 2 bases; junction bases outside the gene matches: 6. CDR1 is SNHLY and CDR2 is FYNNEI in the germline V gene.

The chain joins TRBV7-2 to TRBJ2-2, with TRBD2 matching 11 bases. The CDR3 totals 17 residues. With V trimmed by 1 base and J by 7 bases, 8 bases remained unmatched. Germline V gene lookup returns CDR1 SGHTA and CDR2 FQGNSA. The CDR3 reads CASSLGGLAGGFGELFF. The CDR3, as DNA: TGTGCCAGCAGCTTAGGAGGGCTAGCGGGAGGTTTCGGGGAGCTGTTTTTT.

The DNA for the CDR3 is TGCAGTGCTAGCGGGACAGGGGGCGACACCGGGGAGCTGTTTTTT. It translates to CSASGTGGDTGELFF. The chain combines TRBV20-1 with TRBJ2-2; TRBD1 aligns across 12 bases. The CDR3 length is 15 residues. Unmatched junction bases numbered 2, after V lost 3 bases and J lost 3 bases. Looked up from germline, CDR1 is DFQATT and CDR2 is SNEGSKA (reference sequence).

Many counts were recorded for this clonotype. The chain uses TRBV29-1 and TRBJ2-5; tentative D call: TRBD2 (7 bases). This CDR3 is built from 16 residues. V was trimmed by 7 bases and J by 5 bases, leaving 26 bases between them. Germline V CDR1 and CDR2: SQVTM, ANQGSEA. The CDR3 sequence: CSATIHGAGATETQYF. CDR3 nucleotides: TGCAGCGCCACAATCCACGGGGCGGGGGCTACTGAGACCCAGTACTTC. Full variable domain (rest looked up from reference TRBV29-1 and TRBJ2-5): SAVISQKPSRDICQRGTSLTIQCQVDSQVTMMFWYRQQPGQSLTLIATANQGSEATYESGFVIDKFPISRPNLTFSTLTVSNMSPEDSSIYLCSATIHGAGATETQYFGPGTRLLVL.

The table lists this clonotype with many counts. The genes are TRBV20-1 and TRBJ1-6; D is perhaps TRBD1 (6 bases). CDR3 length: 18 residues. The germline gives CDR1 DFQATT, CDR2 SNEGSKA (reference sequence). Trimming cost V 4 bases and J 0 bases, with 19 bases left between them. DNA for the CDR3: TGCAGTGCTATATCGGGGGCCGGCAGGGGCTCCTATAATTCACCCCTCCACTTT. This codes for CSAISGAGRGSYNSPLHF.

The rearrangement links TRBV6-4 to TRBJ2-7; D is possibly TRBD2 (5 bases). This CDR3 is built from 16 residues. Per the germline V gene, CDR1 is MRHNA and CDR2 is SNTAGT. Trimming pared 4 bases from V and 1 base from J, leaving 17 bases between. The CDR3 loop reads CASSGVAFYQSYEQYF. CDR3 sequence (DNA): TGTGCCAGCAGTGGGGTAGCGTTCTACCAATCCTACGAGCAGTACTTC.

To note about this clonotype: With a much larger clone just one base away, this may be a read error. The chain couples TRBV7-9 to TRBJ1-1, with TRBD1 matching 7 bases. This CDR3 has 15 residues. Trimming at V came to 3 bases and at J to 0 bases, leaving 4 bases not matched to a gene. The germline gives CDR1 SEHNR, CDR2 FQNEAQ (reference sequence). CDR3: CASSFSGQMNTEAFF. In DNA, the CDR3 is TGTGCCAGCAGCTTTTCGGGACAGATGAACACTGAAGCTTTCTTT.

This chain connects TRBV7-9 to TRBJ1-4; TRBD1 agrees at 11 bases. With V trimmed by 4 bases and J by 6 bases, 4 bases remained unmatched. CDR1 is SEHNR and CDR2 is FQNEAQ in the germline V gene (reference sequence). CDR3 length equals 15 residues. CDR3 in DNA: TGTGCCAGCAGCTCCGGGACAGGGGGAGATGAAAAACTGTTTTTT. Encoded protein: CASSSGTGGDEKLFF.

The chain couples TRBV2 to TRBJ1-1, with a possible D match to TRBD1 (6 bases). Germline V gene sequence: CDR1 SNHLY, CDR2 FYNNEI. The CDR3 length is 15 residues. Trimming removed 5 bases at V and 3 bases at J, with 16 bases between. CDR3 protein: CASSLDSSEYTEAFF. The CDR3, as DNA: TGTGCCAGCAGTCTGGACAGTTCTGAATACACTGAAGCTTTCTTT. Filled out from reference TRBV2 and TRBJ1-1, the complete variable domain reads EPEVTQTPSHQVTQMGQEVILRCVPISNHLYFYWYRQILGQKVEFLVSFYNNEISEKSEIFDDQFSVERPDGSNFTLKIRSTKLEDSAMYFCASSLDSSEYTEAFFGQGTRLTVV.

This clonotype came up many times. V and J are TRBV19 and TRBJ1-1; D ambiguous. V lost 4 bases and J 8 bases, leaving 17 bases between the germline ends. The CDR3 has 14 residues. Germline V gene lookup returns CDR1 LNHDA and CDR2 SQIVND (reference sequence). CDR3 residues: CASSNEMDSGEAFF. CDR3 DNA sequence: TGTGCCAGTAGTAATGAGATGGATTCGGGGGAAGCTTTCTTT.

The V gene is TRBV12-3 or TRBV12-4, the J gene TRBJ1-2; D perhaps matches TRBD1 (5 bases). The CDR3 contains 10 residues. The V gene lost 3 bases and the J gene lost 12 bases, with 8 bases spanning the gap. CDR3 protein: CASSFRGDTF. The CDR3 nucleotides are TGTGCCAGCAGTTTTAGGGGCGACACCTTC.

This clonotype was observed many times. This chain joins TRBV9 and TRBJ1-4, with D possibly TRBD1 on 6 matching bases. Germline CDR1 is SGDLS and CDR2 is YYNGEE. Trimming removed 7 bases from V and 6 bases from J, with 13 bases in between. The CDR3 sequence is 13 residues long. The CDR3 DNA follows: TGTGCCAGCTCGTCGGACAGACATGAAAAACTGTTTTTT. It translates to CASSSDRHEKLFF.

The chain uses TRBV7-2 and TRBJ2-7; 8 positions agree with TRBD2. The length of the CDR3 is 17 residues. V shed 3 bases, J shed 0 bases, and the junction held 10 bases outside the gene matches. The germline V gene encodes CDR1 SGHTA and CDR2 FQGNSA. In DNA, the CDR3 is TGTGCCAGCAGCTTTATGGTACTAGCGGTGAGCTCCTACGAGCAGTACTTC. Residues: CASSFMVLAVSSYEQYF.

This clonotype was seen at least ten times. The chain carries TRBV7-2 and TRBJ1-6; TRBD1 might be the D (5 bases). This CDR3 has 16 amino acids. Trimming cost V 3 bases and J 9 bases, with 18 bases left between them. CDR1 is SGHTA and CDR2 is FQGNSA in the germline V gene. CDR3 bases: TGTGCCAGCAGCTTCCCGGGACGCAGGAGCGCTTCACCCCTCCACTTT. Residues: CASSFPGRRSASPLHF.

The V call is TRBV24-1, the J call TRBJ2-7; 8 bases line up with TRBD1. CDR3 length: 16 amino acids. J was trimmed by 3 bases and V by 9 bases; bases with no gene match: 15. CDR1 KGHDR and CDR2 SFDVKD come from the germline V gene. Written as DNA, the CDR3 is TGTGCCACCGGCCTAGGAGGGGGACAGGACGACTACGAGCAGTACTTC. This codes for CATGLGGGQDDYEQYF.